These T cell receptor beta chains were read from a single sample in a study of shared clonotypes between healthy human individuals. Assay used: immunoSEQ multiplex PCR; TCRdb lists only in-frame clones, some missing. This sample has around 550,000 clones, with around 96% found just once. What was sequenced was naive CD8+ T cells sorted from blood. These receptors all stem from a woman aged 25 to 45 in good health. Each CDR3 is given with its conserved first and last residue. A D gene is named only where the DNA matches it firmly. Size is omitted from some rows. Given values are once, few, many or a class for expanded clones.

d_call | j_call | v_call | clone_size | cdr3_nt | cdr3_aa
TRBD2 | TRBJ2-1 | TRBV29-1 | NA | TGCAGCGTTGAAGATCTGTCTCGCGGGAGGGGTTTCTTC | CSVEDLSRGRGFF
TRBD2 | TRBJ2-5 | TRBV2 | NA | TGTGCCAGCAGTGAAGACGGGACTAGCGGCCAAGAGACCCAGTACTTC | CASSEDGTSGQETQYF
NA | TRBJ2-7 | TRBV28 | NA | TGTGCCAGCAGGACTTCTTTTCGGGACACTATCTCCTACGAGCAGTACTTC | CASRTSFRDTISYEQYF
NA | TRBJ2-2 | TRBV5-1 | NA | TGCGCCAGCAGCTGGGGCCTCGGGACTCCTAACACCGGGGAGCTGTTTTTT | CASSWGLGTPNTGELFF
TRBD1 | TRBJ2-7 | TRBV7-8 | NA | TGTGCCAGCAGCTTAGGGACAGGATCATACGAGCAGTACTTC | CASSLGTGSYEQYF
NA | TRBJ2-7 | TRBV27 | NA | TGTGCCAGCAGTTTATCTCCAAGCGGAGGGGCTTACGAGCAGTACTTC | CASSLSPSGGAYEQYF
NA | TRBJ1-1 | TRBV9 | NA | TGTGCCAGCAGCGTAGGGGCAGGAAACATGAACACTGAAGCTTTCTTT | CASSVGAGNMNTEAFF
NA | TRBJ2-7 | TRBV15 | once | TGTGCCACCAGCAGAGACGGGTCCGGAGGACTCTCCTACGAGCAGTACTTC | CATSRDGSGGLSYEQYF
NA | TRBJ1-3 | TRBV28 | once | TGTGCCAGCAGTTTCTTATTGGGGCAAGGCACCATATATTTT | CASSFLLGQGTIYF
NA | TRBJ2-7 | TRBV19 | NA | TGTGCCAGTAGTATGTTCAAGGGCTCCTACGAGCAGTACTTC | CASSMFKGSYEQYF
TRBD2 | TRBJ2-7 | TRBV25-1 | NA | TGTGCCAGCATCTTTAGCGGGAGCGGCTCCTACGAGCAGTACTTC | CASIFSGSGSYEQYF